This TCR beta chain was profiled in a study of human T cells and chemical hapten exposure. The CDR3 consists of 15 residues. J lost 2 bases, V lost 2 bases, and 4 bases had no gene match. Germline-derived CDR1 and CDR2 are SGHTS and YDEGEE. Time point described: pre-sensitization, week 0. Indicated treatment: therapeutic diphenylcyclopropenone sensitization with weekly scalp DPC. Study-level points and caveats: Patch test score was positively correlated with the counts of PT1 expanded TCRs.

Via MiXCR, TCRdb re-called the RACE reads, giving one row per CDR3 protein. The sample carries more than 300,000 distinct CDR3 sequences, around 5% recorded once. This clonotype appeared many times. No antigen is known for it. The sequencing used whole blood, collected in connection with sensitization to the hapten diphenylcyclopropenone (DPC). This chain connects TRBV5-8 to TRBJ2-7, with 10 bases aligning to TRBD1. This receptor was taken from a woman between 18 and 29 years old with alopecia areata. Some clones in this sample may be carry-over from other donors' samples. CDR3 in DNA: TGTGCCAGCAGCTTCCCCGGGACAGGGGCCTACGAGCAGTACTTC. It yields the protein CASSFPGTGAYEQYF.